This TCR beta chain stems from a study of CXCR3-negative and CXCR3-positive naive CD8 T cells. General study findings and limits: Diversity in memory CD8+ cells fell much lower than the comparably high levels seen in both naive subsets. Similar TRBV-TRBJ usage was seen in naive cells (both CXCR3-negative and CXCR3-positive), but memory cells differed. TCR interaction strength was inferred from TRB CDR3 physicochemistry, as CD5 matched across naive subsets.

UMI labels and 5' RACE were used to prepare the TRB cDNA libraries. With the 5' RACE reads reprocessed, TCRdb shows one record per CDR3 protein and no DNA. The listing records 55,000 to 70,000 distinct CDR3 sequences. Details on this clonotype: Its antigen is still unknown.

The origin of this receptor is a human donor in good health. Some clones in this sample may be carry-over from other donors' samples. Source material: memory CD8+ T cells from blood.

Here the CDR3 reads CSVVLAETDTQYF. The chain is built from TRBV29-1 and TRBJ2-3; the TRBD2 assignment by TCRdb is unverifiable without DNA. The germline CDR1 and CDR2 sequences are SQVTM and ANQGSEA. This CDR3 region has 13 residues.